This paragraph reports one TCR beta chain. The antigen remains unidentified. Assay: immunoSEQ multiplex PCR; the TCRdb copy retains only in-frame clones and omits some. The table includes roughly 46,000 clones, roughly 80% detected once. The sample belongs to a study of PD-1 blockade in classical Hodgkin lymphoma. Study at large: Intravenous nivolumab at 3 mg/kg was given to patients every 2 weeks.

Overall study findings and caveats: Compared with baseline, CD4+ but not CD8+ TCR diversity had risen significantly by C4D1.

Specified time point: cycle 4 day 1 (C4D1), after six to seven weeks of nivolumab. In every patient, relapse followed autologous stem cell transplantation, while exposure to brentuximab vedotin differed. The CDR3 sequence is 16 residues long. The germline CDR1 and CDR2 sequences are MGHRA and YSYEKL. V shed 2 bases and J 1 base; nucleotides not matched to a gene: 4. This rearrangement joins TRBV4-1 to TRBJ2-7; 11 bases match TRBD1. This sequence was found in a human donor with classical Hodgkin lymphoma. The sample consisted of peripheral blood mononuclear cells (PBMCs), taken before the fourth cycle of nivolumab. CDR3 sequence: CASSQRTGGTSYEQYF. Here the CDR3 DNA reads TGCGCCAGCAGCCAACGGACAGGGGGCACTTCCTACGAGCAGTACTTC.